Presented here are 29 T cell receptor beta chains from one specimen sequenced in a study of cytotoxic CD8 clonotypes in ibrutinib-treated CLL. Data came from immunoSEQ multiplex PCR; TCRdb stores just in-frame clones and leaves some out. The table shows about 40,000 clones, with about three quarters occurring only once. The specimen comprised PBMCs, sampled at disease progression, from a patient treated with ibrutinib. These receptors were collected from a human donor with chronic lymphocytic leukemia.

This chain connects TRBV4-2 to TRBJ2-1; 13 positions agree with TRBD2. V lost 4 bases, J lost 6 bases, and 9 bases stayed unmatched. The germline gives CDR1 LGHNA, CDR2 YNFKEQ. The CDR3 covers 17 residues. The DNA for the CDR3 is TGTGCCAGCAGCCCTCGGACTAGCGGGAGTCGAGGCAATGAGCAGTTCTTC. Translation: CASSPRTSGSRGNEQFF.

The chain carries TRBV11-2 and TRBJ1-1; weak D call: TRBD1 (6 bases). This CDR3 is 17 amino acids long. Germline loops: CDR1 SGHAT, CDR2 FQNNGV. V lost 5 bases and J lost 7, with 26 bases in between. The CDR3 DNA is TGTGCCAGCAGCCCCCGCGGCCCTCTGAGGCAGGGGTTTGAAGCTTTCTTT. It yields the protein CASSPRGPLRQGFEAFF.

The chain is built from TRBV4-2 and TRBJ2-5, with 9 bases that match TRBD1. The CDR3 is made up of 17 amino acids. Germline assignment: CDR1 LGHNA and CDR2 YNFKEQ. The J segment lost 5 bases and the V segment lost 1 base, leaving 11 bases of the junction unmatched. The CDR3, as DNA: TGTGCCAGCAGCCAAGCCCAAGGGCAAGGGACAGGGGAGACCCAGTACTTC. Its protein is CASSQAQGQGTGETQYF.

The chain couples TRBV9 to TRBJ1-5; 7 bases align to TRBD1. The germline gives CDR1 SGDLS, CDR2 YYNGEE. The CDR3 has 15 residues. With 0 bases clipped from V and 3 bases from J, the junction kept 3 bases outside the gene matches. In DNA form, the CDR3 reads TGTGCCAGCAGCGTAGGGGGACAGCCCAATCAGCCCCAGCATTTT. Protein sequence: CASSVGGQPNQPQHF.

The chain couples TRBV5-6 to TRBJ2-1; 9 nucleotides line up with TRBD1. The CDR3 runs 16 residues. J gave up 6 bases and V 4 bases, and 11 bases lay outside the gene matches. Looked up from germline, CDR1 is SGHDT and CDR2 is YYEEEE. Here the CDR3 reads CASSRRAGQGLNEQFF. CDR3 sequence (DNA): TGTGCCAGCAGCCGGAGGGCCGGACAGGGGCTCAATGAGCAGTTCTTC.

This clone was found a few times. The chain links TRBV19 to TRBJ2-5; no definite D call. Trimming left V 2 bases short and J 4 bases short, with 8 bases between. The CDR3 totals 13 residues. Per the germline V gene, CDR1 is LNHDA and CDR2 is SQIVND (reference sequence). CDR3 protein: CASSIQRRETQYF. CDR3 coding DNA: TGTGCCAGTAGTATACAACGGCGAGAGACCCAGTACTTC.

The chain uses TRBV11-2 and TRBJ2-1; a possible D gene is TRBD1 (5 bases). The V end was cut by 5 bases, the J end by 5 bases, with 13 bases between. Germline assignment: CDR1 SGHAT and CDR2 FQNNGV. The CDR3 is made up of 14 amino acids. In DNA form, the CDR3 reads TGTGCCAGCAGCCTGACAGACCTGCACAATGAGCAGTTCTTC. As protein: CASSLTDLHNEQFF.

This rearrangement joins TRBV6-5 to TRBJ1-5; unclear D gene. The CDR3 has 13 residues. Germline CDR1 and CDR2: MNHEY and SVGAGI. Trimming took 4 bases from V and 5 from J, leaving 9 bases between them. CDR3 region: CASSFSGYQPQHF. CDR3 DNA sequence: TGTGCCAGCAGTTTTTCCGGTTATCAGCCCCAGCATTTT.

This chain uses TRBV18 with TRBJ1-5, with TRBD1 identical over 8 bases. V lost 3 bases and J lost 2; bases outside the gene matches: 3. Germline V gene lookup returns CDR1 KGHSH and CDR2 LQKENI. The CDR3 is made up of 15 amino acids. The DNA for the CDR3 is TGTGCCAGCTCACCTGCGACAGGGGGCAATCAGCCCCAGCATTTT. Its protein product is CASSPATGGNQPQHF.

V usage is TRBV5-1 and J usage is TRBJ1-1; the D gene is possibly TRBD1 (6 bases). Germline assignment: CDR1 SGHRS and CDR2 YFSETQ. V was pared by 4 bases and J by 4 bases, with 11 bases between. This CDR3 comprises 13 residues. The CDR3 protein is CASSTTGTTEAFF. In DNA, the CDR3 is TGCGCCAGCAGCACTACAGGGACCACTGAAGCTTTCTTT.

The gene calls are TRBV27 and TRBJ2-6; D call uncertain. Germline loops: CDR1 MNHEY, CDR2 SMNVEV (reference sequence). Trimming removed 4 bases from V and 4 bases from J, with 11 bases in between. This CDR3 spans 15 amino acids. The CDR3 is CASSWGSVGANVLTF. The CDR3 nucleotides are TGTGCCAGCAGTTGGGGTTCGGTCGGGGCCAACGTCCTGACTTTC.

The chain uses TRBV27 and TRBJ1-5, with a tentative D call TRBD1 (6 bases). The V and J ends lost 2 bases and 4 bases respectively, with 21 bases between them. From germline, CDR1 is MNHEY and CDR2 SMNVEV (reference sequence). The CDR3 covers 18 residues. CDR3 coding DNA: TGTGCCAGCAGTTTAGGTCTGGCGTGGGGGCCCGGGAATCAGCCCCAGCATTTT. Protein sequence: CASSLGLAWGPGNQPQHF.

This chain joins TRBV6-6 and TRBJ2-7; weak D call: TRBD2 (6 bases). Trimming cost V 5 bases and J 4 bases, with 15 bases left between them. From germline, CDR1 is MNHNY and CDR2 SVGAGI (reference sequence). There are 14 residues in the CDR3. The CDR3 is CASSALSAGYEQYF. Written as DNA, the CDR3 is TGTGCCAGCAGTGCCCTGAGTGCGGGGTACGAGCAGTACTTC.

This sequence joins TRBV2 and TRBJ2-1; 13 bases line up with TRBD2. The V and J ends lost 3 bases and 8 bases, in that order; junction bases with no gene match: 4. CDR3 length equals 15 residues. Germline V gene data show CDR1 as SNHLY and CDR2 as FYNNEI. CDR3 amino acids: CASSETSGGIHEQFF. The CDR3 DNA follows: TGTGCCAGCAGTGAGACTAGCGGGGGGATACATGAGCAGTTCTTC. The variable domain in full, with the rest retrieved from reference TRBV2 and TRBJ2-1, is EPEVTQTPSHQVTQMGQEVILRCVPISNHLYFYWYRQILGQKVEFLVSFYNNEISEKSEIFDDQFSVERPDGSNFTLKIRSTKLEDSAMYFCASSETSGGIHEQFFGPGTRLTVL.

The gene calls are TRBV21-1 and TRBJ2-1; TRBD2 is the table's D call, not checked against the DNA. TRBV21-1 is described as a pseudogene. This CDR3 has 15 residues. CDR3 residues: CASSNLGSSYNEQFF. CDR3 in DNA: TGTGCCAGCAGCAATCTGGGGAGCTCCTACAATGAGCAGTTCTTC.

Worth noting for this clone: Other DNA variants within this sample encode the same CDR3. This chain uses TRBV5-4 with TRBJ2-7; D is ambiguous. The germline V and J ends were trimmed by 4 bases and 0 bases, with 11 bases remaining between them. Germline V gene lookup returns CDR1 SGHNT and CDR2 YYREEE (reference sequence). The CDR3 runs to 14 residues. The CDR3 here is CASSPWAGSYEQYF. The CDR3 region has the DNA TGTGCCAGCAGCCCTTGGGCCGGCTCCTACGAGCAGTACTTC.

This chain connects TRBV7-9 to TRBJ2-5; 16 positions match TRBD2. The CDR3 has 17 residues. The V segment lost 5 bases and the J segment 5 bases; nucleotides outside the gene matches: 8. CDR1 SEHNR and CDR2 FQNEAQ come from the germline V gene (reference sequence). In DNA form, the CDR3 reads TGTGCCAGCAGCCCCGGGACTAGCGGGAGGGCGAGGGAGACCCAGTACTTC. Its protein is CASSPGTSGRARETQYF.

The V and J genes are TRBV27 and TRBJ2-7, with a tentative D call TRBD1 (5 bases). V was clipped by 6 bases and J by 4 bases, with 16 bases between them. This CDR3 is built from 14 residues. Germline V CDR1 and CDR2: MNHEY, SMNVEV (reference sequence). For the CDR3, the DNA is TGTGCCAGCAGAACCTGGACACCGGGTTACGAGCAGTACTTC. Translating gives CASRTWTPGYEQYF.

This chain uses TRBV5-1 with TRBJ2-5, with 12 bases aligning to TRBD1. The junction had 10 bases not matched to a gene; V was cut back by 7 bases and J by 6 bases. CDR1 is SGHRS, CDR2 YFSETQ, per germline. The CDR3 has 15 amino acids. The CDR3 sequence: CASGPGTGGSKTQYF. The CDR3 DNA sequence: TGCGCCAGCGGACCCGGGACAGGGGGCTCGAAGACCCAGTACTTC.

The chain links TRBV11-2 to TRBJ2-5; D call uncertain. V was trimmed by 5 bases and J by 5 bases, leaving 9 bases between them. The germline CDR1 and CDR2 sequences are SGHAT and FQNNGV. The CDR3 length is 12 residues. The CDR3 nucleotides read TGTGCCAGCAGCCCGAGGTGGGAGACCCAGTACTTC. Its protein product is CASSPRWETQYF.

This clone was seen a few times. V and J are TRBV7-2 and TRBJ1-2, with a tentative D call TRBD1 (6 bases). The germline V and J ends were trimmed by 1 base and 8 bases, with 14 bases remaining between them. The length of the CDR3 is 14 residues. The germline CDR1 and CDR2 sequences are SGHTA and FQGNSA. The CDR3 spells CASSLVQGSRGYTF. The CDR3 region has the DNA TGTGCCAGCAGCTTAGTGCAGGGGAGCCGGGGCTACACCTTC.

There are a few counts of this clone. The chain links TRBV6-5 to TRBJ2-7; D possibly uses TRBD1 or TRBD2 (5 bases each). This CDR3 has 14 residues. Trimming took 6 bases from V and 3 from J, leaving 15 bases between them. From germline, CDR1 is MNHEY and CDR2 SVGAGI. DNA of the CDR3: TGTGCCAGCAGCTATCCCCGGGGCCACTACGAGCAGTACTTC. Translated, it gives CASSYPRGHYEQYF.

This clone has a handful of counts. This rearrangement joins TRBV7-8 to TRBJ1-5, with D uncertain. The CDR3 runs to 15 residues. With 1 base removed from V and 8 bases from J, the gap between germline ends came to 15 bases. The germline gives CDR1 SGHVS, CDR2 FQNEAQ. The CDR3 here is CASSLDSDQSEPQHF. The DNA for the CDR3 is TGTGCCAGCAGCTTAGACAGTGATCAATCAGAGCCCCAGCATTTT.

The chain is built from TRBV19 and TRBJ1-5; D is uncertain. The germline V gene has CDR1 LNHDA and CDR2 SQIVND (reference sequence). CDR3 length equals 13 residues. With 5 bases removed from V and 5 bases from J, the gap between germline ends came to 10 bases. The chain's CDR3 is CASSSQLHQPQHF. The CDR3 DNA reads as TGTGCCAGTAGTTCCCAACTACATCAGCCCCAGCATTTT. The full variable domain, completed using reference TRBV19 and TRBJ1-5, is DGGITQSPKYLFRKEGQNVTLSCEQNLNHDAMYWYRQDPGQGLRLIYYSQIVNDFQKGDIAEGYSVSREKKESFPLTVTSAQKNPTAFYLCASSSQLHQPQHFGDGTRLSIL.

The chain has TRBV7-2 and TRBJ1-3; the D gene is possibly TRBD1 (5 bases). Germline assignment: CDR1 SGHTA and CDR2 FQGNSA. V was shortened by 2 bases and J by 4 bases, with 15 bases between the two germline ends. The CDR3 loop spans 16 amino acids. In nucleotides, the CDR3 is TGTGCCAGCAGCTTAAAGGGACCCTCCATCGGAAACACCATATATTTT. The encoded protein is CASSLKGPSIGNTIYF. Together with reference TRBV7-2 and TRBJ1-3, the CDR3 gives the full variable domain: GAGVSQSPSNKVTEKGKDVELRCDPISGHTALYWYRQSLGQGLEFLIYFQGNSAPDKSGLPSDRFSAERTGGSVSTLTIQRTQQEDSAVYLCASSLKGPSIGNTIYFGEGSWLTVV.

The chain links TRBV5-1 to TRBJ1-1; D unresolved. CDR1 is SGHRS and CDR2 is YFSETQ in the germline V gene. Trimming took 3 bases from V and 0 from J, leaving 9 bases between them. The CDR3 runs to 14 residues. Here the CDR3 reads CASSYDGMNTEAFF. CDR3 in DNA: TGCGCCAGCAGCTATGACGGAATGAACACTGAAGCTTTCTTT.

Turning to this clone: The DNA is left out, because the CDR3 cannot be placed on it with certainty; the CDR3 is given as TCRdb lists it. The chain recombines TRBV10-3 with TRBJ2-3; the table's TRBD1 call for D was not verified on the DNA. Germline V gene sequence: CDR1 ENHRY, CDR2 SYGVKD. The CDR3 is 16 amino acids in total, end residues counted. CDR3 in amino acids: CAISEPVGQGAGKRYF.

This clone was counted a single time. V gene TRBV4-2 combines with J gene TRBJ1-1; D is unresolved. Germline V lookup: CDR1 LGHNA, CDR2 YNFKEQ. Trimming shortened V by 1 base and J by 3 bases, and 15 bases separated the two germline ends. The CDR3 loop spans 16 amino acids. The CDR3 protein is CASSQVFGQPYTEAFF. The CDR3 region has the DNA TGTGCCAGCAGCCAAGTTTTTGGTCAACCCTACACTGAAGCTTTCTTT.

The V gene is TRBV4-2, the J gene TRBJ2-1, with D tentatively TRBD2 (6 bases). V dropped 1 base and J dropped 0 bases, with 13 bases sitting between them. This CDR3 is 17 amino acids long. CDR1 is LGHNA, CDR2 YNFKEQ, per germline. CDR3 DNA sequence: TGTGCCAGCAGCCAAGTTGGTAGCGGTAGCTCCTACAATGAGCAGTTCTTC. It specifies CASSQVGSGSSYNEQFF.